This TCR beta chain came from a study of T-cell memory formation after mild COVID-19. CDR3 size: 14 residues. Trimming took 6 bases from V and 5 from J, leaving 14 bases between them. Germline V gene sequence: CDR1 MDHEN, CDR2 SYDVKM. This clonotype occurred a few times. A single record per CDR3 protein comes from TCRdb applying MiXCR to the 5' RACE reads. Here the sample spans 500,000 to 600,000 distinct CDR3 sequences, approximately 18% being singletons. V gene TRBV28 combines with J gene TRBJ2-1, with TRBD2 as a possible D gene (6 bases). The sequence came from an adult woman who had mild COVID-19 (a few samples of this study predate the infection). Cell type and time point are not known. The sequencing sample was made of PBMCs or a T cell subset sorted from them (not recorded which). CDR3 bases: TGTGCCAGCAGGTTCTCGGGAGCCCACAATGAGCAGTTCTTC. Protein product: CASRFSGAHNEQFF.